Presented here are 30 T cell receptor beta chains from one specimen sequenced in a study of cytomegalovirus exposure and HLA in healthy donors. PCR was performed using 60 Vbeta and 13 Jbeta primers. Assay: immunoSEQ multiplex PCR; the TCRdb copy retains only in-frame clones and omits some. The table shows approximately 150,000 clones, with 60% to 85% occurring only once. The specimen was PBMCs. The receptors were sampled from a middle-aged man in good health and CMV-seronegative.

The rearrangement uses TRBV28 and TRBJ1-2, with 7 bases lining up with TRBD1. Germline values: CDR1 MDHEN, CDR2 SYDVKM. Trimming removed 2 bases from V and 4 bases from J; junction bases left unmatched: 4. The CDR3 is 14 amino acids. CDR3: CASSLRQGSYGYTF. CDR3 DNA: TGTGCCAGCAGTTTAAGACAGGGATCCTATGGCTACACCTTC.

This clone was observed once. This sequence joins TRBV4-3 and TRBJ2-7; 7 nucleotides align to TRBD2. V was clipped by 4 bases and J by 6 bases; unmatched bases: 6. The CDR3 has 13 residues. Germline CDR1 is LGHNA and CDR2 is YSLEER. CDR3 sequence: CASSRRSGGEQYF. In nucleotides, the CDR3 is TGCGCCAGCAGCCGACGATCGGGGGGCGAGCAGTACTTC.

This rearrangement joins TRBV5-1 to TRBJ2-7; 11 bases are a match to TRBD2. V was pared by 0 bases and J by 5 bases, with 7 bases of the junction left unmatched. Germline V CDR1 and CDR2: SGHRS, YFSETQ. The length of the CDR3 is 16 residues. In nucleotides, the CDR3 is TGCGCCAGCAGCTTGGCGGCTAGCGGGGGGAGGAACGAGCAGTACTTC. Protein sequence: CASSLAASGGRNEQYF. The whole variable domain, remainder taken from reference TRBV5-1 and TRBJ2-7, is KAGVTQTPRYLIKTRGQQVTLSCSPISGHRSVSWYQQTPGQGLQFLFEYFSETQRNKGNFPGRFSGRQFSNSRSEMNVSTLELGDSALYLCASSLAASGGRNEQYFGPGTRLTVT.

In this sample, this clone turned up a few times. The V gene is TRBV4-1, the J gene TRBJ2-7, with 11 bases fitting TRBD1. V lost 1 base to trimming and J lost 1 base; unmatched junction nucleotides: 3. The CDR3 runs 16 residues. Per the germline V gene, CDR1 is MGHRA and CDR2 is YSYEKL. This CDR3 reads CASSQAGTGGSYEQYF. DNA of the CDR3: TGCGCCAGCAGCCAAGCCGGGACAGGGGGGTCCTACGAGCAGTACTTC.

This clone was picked up a small number of times. J is TRBJ2-7 and V is TRBV27; perhaps TRBD2 as D (6 bases). Germline loops: CDR1 MNHEY, CDR2 SMNVEV (reference sequence). The CDR3 totals 14 residues. V shed 2 bases and J shed 0 bases, with 8 bases lying between them. The CDR3 protein is CASSLAGYSYEQYF. Here the CDR3 DNA reads TGTGCCAGCAGTTTAGCGGGATACTCCTACGAGCAGTACTTC.

This chain uses TRBV6-6 with TRBJ2-5, with a tentative D call TRBD1 (6 bases). Between the trimmed V and J ends, which lost 5 bases and 4 bases, there was a span of 14 bases. This CDR3 has 14 amino acids. The V gene's germline CDR1 is MNHNY and CDR2 SVGAGI (reference sequence). The CDR3 DNA sequence: TGTGCCAGCAGTATACAGGGATCTTCAGAGACCCAGTACTTC. Translation: CASSIQGSSETQYF.

This chain joins TRBV6-1 and TRBJ2-7; 7 positions agree with TRBD2. The V gene end was trimmed by 4 bases and the J gene end by 4 bases; junction bases not matched to a gene: 4. From germline, CDR1 is MNHNS and CDR2 SASEGT. This CDR3 is built from 13 residues. The CDR3 sequence: CASSAGGKYEQYF. The CDR3 DNA is TGTGCCAGCAGTGCCGGGGGGAAGTACGAGCAGTACTTC.

The rearrangement uses TRBV30 and TRBJ1-6; 7 bases are a match to TRBD1. Germline-derived CDR1 and CDR2 are GTSNPN and SVGIG (reference sequence). This CDR3 has 18 residues. V shed 1 base, J shed 7 bases, and the junction held 16 bases outside the gene matches. In DNA, the CDR3 is TGTGCCTGGAGTGCGACTCGGGACAGAACGTTTATGAATTCACCCCTCCACTTT. This encodes CAWSATRDRTFMNSPLHF.

For this clone: One end of the junction is discordant with germline, which a read error may explain. The chain joins TRBV2 to TRBJ2-6, with 7 bases fitting TRBD1. The germline V gene has CDR1 SNHLY and CDR2 FYNNEI. The CDR3 consists of 17 residues. CDR3 in amino acids: CASIKRGLGSGANGLTF. The CDR3 DNA reads as TGTGCCAGCATAAAGAGGGGGCTGGGCTCTGGGGCCAACGGCCTGACTTTC.

V is TRBV4-1 and J is TRBJ2-5; D remains ambiguous. The CDR3 contains 15 residues. Germline V gives CDR1 MGHRA, CDR2 YSYEKL. V dropped 4 bases and J dropped 2 bases, with 14 bases sitting between them. CDR3 protein: CASSRRSGSQETQYF. The CDR3 coding sequence is TGCGCCAGCAGCCGGAGAAGTGGAAGTCAAGAGACCCAGTACTTC.

This clone has only one observation. The rearrangement joins TRBV27 to TRBJ2-5; 11 bases fit TRBD2. The V segment lost 4 bases and the J segment 5 bases; nucleotides outside the gene matches: 9. Germline lookup yields CDR1 MNHEY and CDR2 SMNVEV (reference sequence). The length of the CDR3 is 16 residues. CDR3 protein: CASSSVAGGPGETQYF. In DNA, the CDR3 is TGTGCCAGCAGTTCAGTAGCGGGGGGGCCGGGTGAGACCCAGTACTTC.

CDR3 sequence (DNA): TGTGCTAGTGGTTCGCCCGATAGACTAGCGGGAGCTGGGGAGACCCAGTACTTC. Encoded protein: CASGSPDRLAGAGETQYF. The chain recombines TRBV12-5 with TRBJ2-5; 12 bases are a match to TRBD2. Trimming at V came to 4 bases and at J to 5 bases, leaving 14 bases not matched to a gene. The CDR3 spans 18 residues. Germline V gives CDR1 LGHNT, CDR2 FRNRAP.

A single count supports this clone. The genes are TRBV11-2 and TRBJ2-1; a possible D gene is TRBD2 (5 bases). V lost 6 bases and J 8 bases, leaving 17 bases between the germline ends. Germline V gene data show CDR1 as SGHAT and CDR2 as FQNNGV. The CDR3 has 14 amino acids. CDR3 residues: CASRFSGRGDEQFF. CDR3 DNA sequence: TGTGCCAGCAGGTTTAGTGGGAGAGGCGATGAGCAGTTCTTC.

The chain couples TRBV25-1 to TRBJ2-3; 8 positions agree with TRBD1. The CDR3 totals 17 residues. The germline V gene has CDR1 MGHDK and CDR2 SYGVNS. The ends lost 3 bases at V and 3 bases at J; junction bases unmatched: 11. CDR3 in DNA: TGTGCCAGCAGTGATGATCCTTGGACAGGGTTGACAGATACGCAGTATTTT. Amino acid sequence: CASSDDPWTGLTDTQYF. Full variable domain (remainder filled in from reference TRBV25-1 and TRBJ2-3): EADIYQTPRYLVIGTGKKITLECSQTMGHDKMYWYQQDPGMELHLIHYSYGVNSTEKGDLSSESTVSRIRTEHFPLTLESARPSHTSQYLCASSDDPWTGLTDTQYFGPGTRLTVL.

The gene calls are TRBV5-6 and TRBJ2-5; TRBD1 agrees at 9 bases. The J call may be mistaken, given a closer DNA end match to TRBJ2-7. The germline V gene has CDR1 SGHDT and CDR2 YYEEEE. CDR3 length equals 14 residues. CDR3 nucleotides: TGTGCCAGCAGCCCCGGGACAGGGATACACGAGCAGTACTTC. Encoded protein: CASSPGTGIHEQYF.

V and J are TRBV5-1 and TRBJ2-7; 8 bases align to TRBD1. The CDR3 length is 15 residues. Per the germline V gene, CDR1 is SGHRS and CDR2 is YFSETQ. Trimming cost V 0 bases and J 3 bases; bases outside gene matches: 5. CDR3 in amino acids: CASSLVPGQDYEQYF. DNA for the CDR3: TGCGCCAGCAGCTTGGTCCCGGGACAGGACTACGAGCAGTACTTC.

This sequence joins TRBV5-6 and TRBJ2-5, with D perhaps TRBD2 (6 bases). CDR1 is SGHDT, CDR2 YYEEEE, per germline. The germline V and J ends were trimmed by 4 bases and 4 bases, with 14 bases remaining between them. CDR3 size: 14 residues. For the CDR3, the DNA is TGTGCCAGCAGCCCGCGGGGCGCGGGAGAGACCCAGTACTTC. Encoded protein: CASSPRGAGETQYF. Full variable domain (missing parts from reference TRBV5-6 and TRBJ2-5): DAGVTQSPTHLIKTRGQQVTLRCSPKSGHDTVSWYQQALGQGPQFIFQYYEEEERQRGNFPDRFSGHQFPNYSSELNVNALLLGDSALYLCASSPRGAGETQYFGPGTRLLVL.

The V gene is TRBV27, the J gene TRBJ1-4; no clear D. The germline V gene encodes CDR1 MNHEY and CDR2 SMNVEV (reference sequence). V was trimmed by 6 bases and J by 3 bases, leaving 11 bases between them. The CDR3 runs to 14 residues. The CDR3 region is CASSPGWANEKLFF. The CDR3 DNA reads as TGTGCCAGCAGCCCGGGGTGGGCTAATGAAAAACTGTTTTTT.

In DNA form, the CDR3 reads TGTGCCAGCAGTTACCTACTAGTATCTGAGCAGTTCTTC. Its translation is CASSYLLVSEQFF. J is TRBJ2-1 and V is TRBV6-5; a weak D match, TRBD2 (5 bases). V was shortened by 2 bases and J by 9 bases, with 11 bases between the two germline ends. In germline, CDR1 is MNHEY, CDR2 SVGAGI. This CDR3 is built from 13 residues.

A single count supports this clone. The chain recombines TRBV5-6 with TRBJ2-1; D unresolved. The CDR3 has 14 amino acids. CDR1 is SGHDT, CDR2 YYEEEE, per germline. V was clipped by 0 bases and J by 5 bases, with 9 bases between them. CDR3 DNA: TGTGCCAGCAGCTTGGTTGTGGAGAACAATGAGCAGTTCTTC. Encoded protein: CASSLVVENNEQFF.

The chain employs TRBV5-6 and TRBJ2-7; 16 positions match TRBD2. This CDR3 is 17 amino acids long. Unmatched junction bases numbered 11, after V lost 4 bases and J lost 7 bases. CDR1 is SGHDT and CDR2 is YYEEEE in the germline V gene. CDR3 nucleotide sequence: TGTGCCAGCAGCCGAATTGGGACTAGCGGGAGGGCCAGGGAGCAGTACTTC. This sequence encodes CASSRIGTSGRAREQYF.

This chain uses TRBV13 with TRBJ2-1, with TRBD2 matching 13 bases. CDR3 size: 15 residues. Germline V CDR1 and CDR2: PRHDT, FYEKMQ (reference sequence). V dropped 6 bases and J dropped 9; count of bases not matched to a gene: 8. The CDR3 sequence is CASSWTSGSLGEQFF. The CDR3 DNA sequence: TGTGCCAGCAGTTGGACTAGCGGGAGTCTAGGTGAGCAGTTCTTC. The full variable domain, rest sourced from reference TRBV13 and TRBJ2-1, is AAGVIQSPRHLIKEKRETATLKCYPIPRHDTVYWYQQGPGQDPQFLISFYEKMQSDKGSIPDRFSAQQFSDYHSELNMSSLELGDSALYFCASSWTSGSLGEQFFGPGTRLTVL.

V is TRBV27 and J is TRBJ2-1; 9 nucleotides align to TRBD1. The V and J ends lost 5 bases and 6 bases, in that order; junction bases with no gene match: 5. The CDR3 has 14 amino acids. Germline V gene lookup returns CDR1 MNHEY and CDR2 SMNVEV (reference sequence). The CDR3 DNA follows: TGTGCCAGCAGTCTACAGGGGGCGGTCAATGAGCAGTTCTTC. This codes for CASSLQGAVNEQFF.

The rearrangement uses TRBV11-2 and TRBJ2-1, with 14 bases that match TRBD2. The CDR3 totals 18 residues. Losses at the gene ends were 4 bases for V and 0 bases for J; bases not matched to a gene: 5. CDR1 and CDR2 (germline): SGHAT, FQNNGV. CDR3 sequence (DNA): TGTGCCAGCAGCTCCCGGACTAGCGGGAGGAGCTCCTACAATGAGCAGTTCTTC. Its protein product is CASSSRTSGRSSYNEQFF.

This clone was counted between two and nine times. The V and J genes are TRBV29-1 and TRBJ2-5, with 10 positions matching TRBD1. This CDR3 spans 15 amino acids. The trim removed 0 bases at V and 2 bases at J, leaving 3 bases unmatched. Germline V gene lookup returns CDR1 SQVTM and CDR2 ANQGSEA. The CDR3 spells CSVEDAGQGQETQYF. CDR3 DNA: TGCAGCGTTGAAGACGCGGGACAGGGGCAAGAGACCCAGTACTTC.

The chain combines TRBV9 with TRBJ2-7; 8 nucleotides align to TRBD1. The CDR3 is 14 amino acids. Trimming at V came to 3 bases and at J to 5 bases, leaving 7 bases not matched to a gene. Germline V lookup: CDR1 SGDLS, CDR2 YYNGEE. CDR3 in DNA: TGTGCCAGCAGCGCACCGGACAGGGACCACGAGCAGTACTTC. Its translation: CASSAPDRDHEQYF.

V is TRBV28 and J is TRBJ1-2, with D maybe TRBD1 (6 bases). Trimming shortened V by 6 bases and J by 6 bases, and 14 bases separated the two germline ends. Germline values: CDR1 MDHEN, CDR2 SYDVKM. This CDR3 contains 13 residues. CDR3 DNA sequence: TGTGCCAGCAGCATAAACAGGGACGATGGCTACACCTTC. This codes for CASSINRDDGYTF.

The V gene is TRBV6-5, the J gene TRBJ2-5, with 9 bases aligning to TRBD1. TRBJ2-7 explains the end of the DNA better; the J call may be wrong. The CDR3 contains 14 residues. The germline V gene encodes CDR1 MNHEY and CDR2 SVGAGI. The CDR3 here is CASSRTGGVDEQYF. The CDR3 region has the DNA TGTGCCAGCAGTAGAACAGGGGGCGTCGACGAGCAGTACTTC.

The rearrangement joins TRBV6-1 to TRBJ2-7, with D tentatively TRBD2 (6 bases). V was clipped by 10 bases and J by 2 bases, with 18 bases between them. This CDR3 spans 14 amino acids. CDR1 is MNHNS, CDR2 SASEGT, per germline. The CDR3 reads CATTERVPPYEQYF. CDR3 sequence (DNA): TGTGCCACAACTGAGCGGGTTCCCCCCTACGAGCAGTACTTC.

V gene TRBV5-6 combines with J gene TRBJ1-1; TRBD1 matches at 7 bases. The CDR3 runs to 12 residues. The germline gives CDR1 SGHDT, CDR2 YYEEEE. The V gene end was trimmed by 5 bases and the J gene end by 6 bases; junction bases not matched to a gene: 4. CDR3 in DNA: TGTGCCAGCAGTTCTCAGGGGGCTGAAGCTTTCTTT. This translates into CASSSQGAEAFF.